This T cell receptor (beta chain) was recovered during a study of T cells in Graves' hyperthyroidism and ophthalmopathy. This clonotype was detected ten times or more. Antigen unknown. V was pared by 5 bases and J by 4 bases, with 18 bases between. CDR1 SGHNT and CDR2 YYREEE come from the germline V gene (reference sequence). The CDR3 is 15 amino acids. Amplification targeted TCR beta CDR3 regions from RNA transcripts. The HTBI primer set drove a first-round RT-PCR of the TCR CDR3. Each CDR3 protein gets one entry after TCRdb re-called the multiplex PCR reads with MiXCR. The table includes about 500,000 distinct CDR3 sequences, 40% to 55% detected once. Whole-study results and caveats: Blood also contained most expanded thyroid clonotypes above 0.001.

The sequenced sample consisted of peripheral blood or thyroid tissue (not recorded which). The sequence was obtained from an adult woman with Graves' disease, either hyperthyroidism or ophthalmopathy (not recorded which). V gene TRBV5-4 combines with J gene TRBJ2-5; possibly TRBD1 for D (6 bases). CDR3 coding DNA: TGTGCCAGCAGAACGCGGCCGGGACATCGAGAGACCCAGTACTTC. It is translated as CASRTRPGHRETQYF.